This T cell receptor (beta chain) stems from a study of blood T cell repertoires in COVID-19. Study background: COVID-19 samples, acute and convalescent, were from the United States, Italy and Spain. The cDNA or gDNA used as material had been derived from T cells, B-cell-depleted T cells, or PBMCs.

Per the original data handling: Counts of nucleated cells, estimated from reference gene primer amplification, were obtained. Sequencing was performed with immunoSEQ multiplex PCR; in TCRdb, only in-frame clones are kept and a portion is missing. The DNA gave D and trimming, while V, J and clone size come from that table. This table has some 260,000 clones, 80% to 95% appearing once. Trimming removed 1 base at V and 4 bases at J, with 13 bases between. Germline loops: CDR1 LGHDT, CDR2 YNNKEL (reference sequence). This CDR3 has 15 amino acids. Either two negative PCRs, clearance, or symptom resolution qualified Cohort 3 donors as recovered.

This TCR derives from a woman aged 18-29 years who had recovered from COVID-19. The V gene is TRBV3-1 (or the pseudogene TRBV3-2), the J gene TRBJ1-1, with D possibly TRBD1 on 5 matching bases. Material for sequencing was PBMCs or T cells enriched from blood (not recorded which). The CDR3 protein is CASSQGWQGSTEAFF. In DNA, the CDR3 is TGTGCCAGCAGCCAAGGTTGGCAGGGAAGCACTGAAGCTTTCTTT.